The 20 T cell receptor beta chains listed next were all sequenced from one sample in a study of blood T cells in healthy people across ages. A J-beta primer mix and a sample-barcoded 5' primer were used in a second PCR of roughly 7 to 12 cycles. TCRdb recomputed calls from the 5' RACE reads with MiXCR, one row per CDR3 protein. Of more than 550,000 distinct CDR3 sequences in the sample, about 20% were seen once. What was sequenced was blood. The receptors here all came from a man between 65 and 79 years old in good health.

The chain employs TRBV25-1 and TRBJ2-3; 7 positions agree with TRBD2. Per germline, CDR1 MGHDK and CDR2 SYGVNS. The CDR3 runs to 16 residues. With 1 base clipped from V and 1 base from J, the junction kept 5 bases outside the gene matches. CDR3 sequence reads: CASSEWGGRGTDTQYF. The CDR3 DNA is TGTGCCAGCAGTGAATGGGGCGGGAGAGGCACAGATACGCAGTATTTT.

The chain combines TRBV20-1 with TRBJ2-5, with a possible D match to TRBD1 (5 bases). Trimming removed 6 bases at V and 2 bases at J, with 19 bases between. CDR3 length: 15 amino acids. Per germline, CDR1 DFQATT and CDR2 SNEGSKA (reference sequence). The CDR3 protein is CSATTATVLQETQYF. The CDR3 nucleotides read TGCAGTGCAACAACCGCGACAGTACTGCAAGAGACCCAGTACTTC.

This clonotype was picked up a small number of times. This chain connects TRBV12-3 or TRBV12-4 to TRBJ2-3; D ambiguous. The CDR3 contains 14 residues. Trimming took 1 base from V and 2 from J, leaving 7 bases between them. CDR3 in amino acids: CASSLVSNTDTQYF. CDR3 DNA sequence: TGTGCCAGCAGTTTAGTCAGCAACACAGATACGCAGTATTTT.

The J gene is TRBJ1-1, the V gene TRBV5-1; 8 nucleotides line up with TRBD1. V lost 0 bases, J lost 0 bases, and 4 bases stayed unmatched. The CDR3 is 16 residues long. Germline V gives CDR1 SGHRS, CDR2 YFSETQ. CDR3 in amino acids: CASSLDGTGLNTEAFF. The CDR3, as DNA: TGCGCCAGCAGCTTGGATGGGACAGGTTTGAACACTGAAGCTTTCTTT. The full variable domain, its missing parts supplied by reference TRBV5-1 and TRBJ1-1, is KAGVTQTPRYLIKTRGQQVTLSCSPISGHRSVSWYQQTPGQGLQFLFEYFSETQRNKGNFPGRFSGRQFSNSRSEMNVSTLELGDSALYLCASSLDGTGLNTEAFFGQGTRLTVV.

V usage is TRBV5-1 and J usage is TRBJ1-1; D remains ambiguous. Germline V gene lookup returns CDR1 SGHRS and CDR2 YFSETQ. Trimming cost V 0 bases and J 3 bases, with 9 bases left between them. This CDR3 spans 14 amino acids. The CDR3 DNA reads as TGCGCCAGCAGCTTGGACGCAGGTTACACTGAAGCTTTCTTT. It is translated as CASSLDAGYTEAFF.

The chain uses TRBV7-2 and TRBJ2-1; D remains unclear. V lost 2 bases and J lost 0, with 8 bases in between. Germline V gene sequence: CDR1 SGHTA, CDR2 FQGNSA. The CDR3 spans 15 residues. DNA of the CDR3: TGTGCCAGCAGCTTATCGATGAGCTCCTACAATGAGCAGTTCTTC. It encodes CASSLSMSSYNEQFF.

This clonotype was counted a few times. This chain joins TRBV5-1 and TRBJ1-1; 7 nucleotides agree with TRBD1. Germline V CDR1 and CDR2: SGHRS, YFSETQ. With 4 bases clipped from V and 5 bases from J, the junction kept 8 bases outside the gene matches. CDR3 length: 14 amino acids. DNA for the CDR3: TGCGCCAGCAGCCTACTTACAGGGGAGACTGAAGCTTTCTTT. Translated, it gives CASSLLTGETEAFF.

This clonotype was picked up a small number of times. The rearrangement joins TRBV5-1 to TRBJ1-1; 7 bases map to TRBD1. The germline V gene has CDR1 SGHRS and CDR2 YFSETQ. The CDR3 loop spans 13 amino acids. With 0 bases clipped from V and 8 bases from J, the junction kept 4 bases outside the gene matches. CDR3 nucleotides: TGCGCCAGCAGCTTGGAACAGGGGAGGGAAGCTTTCTTT. This encodes CASSLEQGREAFF. The full variable domain, in which reference TRBV5-1 and TRBJ1-1 provide the parts outside the CDR3, is KAGVTQTPRYLIKTRGQQVTLSCSPISGHRSVSWYQQTPGQGLQFLFEYFSETQRNKGNFPGRFSGRQFSNSRSEMNVSTLELGDSALYLCASSLEQGREAFFGQGTRLTVV.

This clonotype was recorded a few times. The V call is TRBV6-1, the J call TRBJ1-6; D gene uncertain. The CDR3 runs to 18 residues. The germline CDR1 and CDR2 sequences are MNHNS and SASEGT. The V end was cut by 2 bases, the J end by 0 bases, with 14 bases between. CDR3 amino acids: CASSEYWTGSSYNSPLHF. Written as DNA, the CDR3 is TGTGCCAGCAGTGAATACTGGACCGGTAGCTCCTATAATTCACCCCTCCACTTT.

This clonotype was seen a few times. The rearrangement links TRBV6-5 to TRBJ2-7; maybe TRBD2 (5 bases). The V and J ends lost 5 bases and 6 bases respectively, with 20 bases between them. The germline V gene has CDR1 MNHEY and CDR2 SVGAGI. The CDR3 has 15 amino acids. The DNA of the CDR3 is TGTGCCAGCAGTGCCTCCCGGACTCCTGAGAGCGAGCAGTACTTC. It codes for CASSASRTPESEQYF.

This clonotype has just a few counts. The genes are TRBV7-7 and TRBJ2-2; D gene ambiguous. V was cut by 4 bases and J by 2 bases, with 14 bases left in between. The CDR3 extends over 16 amino acids. The germline CDR1 and CDR2 sequences are SSHAT and FNYEAQ (reference sequence). The CDR3 bases are TGTGCCAGCAGCTCTGGACGGCTTGTTAACACCGGGGAGCTGTTTTTT. Protein product: CASSSGRLVNTGELFF.

The chain joins TRBV19 to TRBJ2-7, with D possibly matching TRBD1 (5 bases). The J call may not be correct, given that the DNA end is closer to TRBJ2-1. Germline lookup yields CDR1 LNHDA and CDR2 SQIVND (reference sequence). This CDR3 contains 13 residues. The CDR3: CASSPVQGYEQFF. For the CDR3, the DNA is TGTGCCAGTAGTCCGGTGCAGGGTTATGAGCAGTTCTTC.

A few counts support this clonotype. The V gene is TRBV11-2, the J gene TRBJ2-5; possibly TRBD2 for D (6 bases). The CDR3 totals 15 residues. Per the germline V gene, CDR1 is SGHAT and CDR2 is FQNNGV. V gave up 0 bases and J gave up 1 base, with 9 bases separating them. Here the CDR3 reads CASSLDLGGQETQYF. In nucleotides, the CDR3 is TGTGCCAGCAGCTTAGATCTGGGGGGCCAAGAGACCCAGTACTTC.

The rearrangement links TRBV20-1 to TRBJ2-3, with D tentatively TRBD1 (7 bases). The CDR3 totals 15 residues. The germline CDR1 and CDR2 sequences are DFQATT and SNEGSKA (reference sequence). V lost 0 bases and J 4 bases, leaving 14 bases between the germline ends. The CDR3 sequence: CSARDSGRGADTQYF. Here the CDR3 DNA reads TGCAGTGCTAGAGATTCGGGCAGGGGGGCAGATACGCAGTATTTT.

Only a few counts were recorded for this clonotype. The chain recombines TRBV7-9 with TRBJ1-4; a possible D gene is TRBD1 (6 bases). Looked up from germline, CDR1 is SEHNR and CDR2 is FQNEAQ (reference sequence). Deletions cut 5 bases from V and 4 bases from J, with 11 bases between. CDR3 length: 14 residues. As DNA, the CDR3 is TGTGCCAGCAGCACAGGGCTCGATAATGAAAAACTGTTTTTT. This sequence encodes CASSTGLDNEKLFF.

The V call is TRBV20-1, the J call TRBJ2-1; 10 bases map to TRBD2. CDR1 and CDR2 (germline): DFQATT, SNEGSKA (reference sequence). CDR3 length: 13 residues. Losses at the gene ends were 8 bases for V and 6 bases for J; bases not matched to a gene: 7. The DNA for the CDR3 is TGCAGTACAACCGGGACTAGCGTCAATGAGCAGTTCTTC. Its protein product is CSTTGTSVNEQFF.

Details on this clonotype: A read error is possible here, since a much larger clone lies one base away. The V call is TRBV9, the J call TRBJ1-2, with D possibly being TRBD1 (5 bases). This CDR3 is built from 13 residues. V was pared by 7 bases and J by 6 bases, with 16 bases between. Germline V gene lookup returns CDR1 SGDLS and CDR2 YYNGEE. CDR3 residues: CASGFRVGNGYTF. As DNA, the CDR3 is TGTGCCAGCGGCTTCAGGGTGGGGAATGGCTACACCTTC.

This clonotype has a handful of counts. V usage is TRBV20-1 and J usage is TRBJ2-4; 7 bases agree with TRBD1. The V and J ends lost 7 bases and 0 bases, in that order; junction bases with no gene match: 12. The germline gives CDR1 DFQATT, CDR2 SNEGSKA (reference sequence). The length of the CDR3 is 16 residues. The CDR3 sequence: CSVSRQGVVAKNIQYF. DNA for the CDR3: TGCAGTGTCAGCCGGCAGGGGGTGGTAGCCAAAAACATTCAGTACTTC.

This clonotype has more than one count but fewer than ten. This chain uses TRBV10-3 with TRBJ1-3; no clear D. The V end lost 0 bases, the J end lost 0 bases, and 9 bases lay between the germline ends. This CDR3 is 16 amino acids long. The germline V gene has CDR1 ENHRY and CDR2 SYGVKD. The CDR3 coding sequence is TGTGCCATCAGTGAGTCGGAACTGCTCTCTGGAAACACCATATATTTT. The encoded protein is CAISESELLSGNTIYF.

This rearrangement joins TRBV6-4 to TRBJ1-2; 7 positions agree with TRBD1. The CDR3 sequence is 15 residues long. CDR1 MRHNA and CDR2 SNTAGT come from the germline V gene. V was clipped by 6 bases and J by 2 bases; unmatched bases: 9. Here the CDR3 reads CASSEMSGQNYGYTF. As DNA, the CDR3 is TGTGCCAGCAGCGAAATGTCGGGACAGAACTATGGCTACACCTTC.